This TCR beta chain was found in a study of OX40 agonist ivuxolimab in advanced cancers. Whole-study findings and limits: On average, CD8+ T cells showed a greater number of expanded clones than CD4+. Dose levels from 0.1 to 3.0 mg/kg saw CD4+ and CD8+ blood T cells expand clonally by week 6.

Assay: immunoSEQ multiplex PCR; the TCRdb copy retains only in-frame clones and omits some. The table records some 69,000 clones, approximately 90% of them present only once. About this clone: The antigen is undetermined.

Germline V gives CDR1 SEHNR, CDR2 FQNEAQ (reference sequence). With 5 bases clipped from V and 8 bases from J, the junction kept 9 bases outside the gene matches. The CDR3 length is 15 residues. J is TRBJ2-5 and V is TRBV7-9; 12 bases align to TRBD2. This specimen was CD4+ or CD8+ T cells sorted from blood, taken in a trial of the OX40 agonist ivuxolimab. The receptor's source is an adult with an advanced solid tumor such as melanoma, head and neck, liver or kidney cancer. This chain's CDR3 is CASSLGLAGSPTQYF. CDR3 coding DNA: TGTGCCAGCAGCCTAGGACTAGCGGGATCTCCTACCCAGTACTTC.